This T cell receptor beta chain was recorded in a study of T cells after posttransplantation cyclophosphamide. The method was immunoSEQ multiplex PCR; TCRdb's version includes in-frame clones alone and lacks a portion of them. The sample lists over 4,500 clones; around 80% were seen once. Concerning this clone: The target antigen is unknown.

Study conclusions and caveats: TRB clonality was highly associated with recipient CMV seropositivity and reactivation. Blood and skin or GI T cell repertoires showed limited TRB overlap.

J lost 2 bases, V lost 7 bases, and 7 bases had no gene match. The CDR3 runs to 15 residues. Germline V lookup: CDR1 SNHLY, CDR2 FYNNEI. Methotrexate plus calcineurin inhibitor accompanied controls' myeloablative marrow transplants; sampling was 1 year later. This specimen consisted of PBMCs, obtained after an allogeneic stem cell transplant with a calcineurin inhibitor and methotrexate. The TCR comes from a male patient aged 40 to 55 who received an allogeneic stem cell transplant from an unrelated donor, was CMV-positive, and had chronic GVHD only. The graft donor may have given rise to some T cells. This chain uses TRBV2 with TRBJ1-5, with 8 bases fitting TRBD1. The CDR3: CASNQGAGGNQPQHF. The DNA of the CDR3 is TGTGCCAGCAACCAGGGGGCGGGGGGCAATCAGCCCCAGCATTTT.